The clone carrying this T cell receptor (beta chain) was found many times. Its target is not known. It was RNA transcripts that yielded the amplified TCR beta CDR3 regions. RT-PCR in the first round (using the HTBI primer set) targeted the TCR CDR3. TCRdb reprocessed the multiplex PCR reads with MiXCR, giving one entry per CDR3 protein. The profile shows approximately 590,000 distinct CDR3 sequences, approximately 44% of them singletons. This specimen comes from a study of T cells in Graves' hyperthyroidism and ophthalmopathy. After removal of 2 bases from V and 5 bases from J, the junction contained 8 bases not matched to a gene. The CDR3 consists of 15 residues. Germline loops: CDR1 SQVTM, CDR2 ANQGSEA. General study findings and limits: Clonotypes that were expanded in thyroid above 0.001 mostly appeared in blood too.

The clonotype was recovered from a woman aged 18-35 years with Graves' hyperthyroidism. Specimen: peripheral blood or thyroid tissue (not recorded which). The rearrangement joins TRBV29-1 to TRBJ1-2; 10 bases match TRBD1. The CDR3 region has the DNA TGCAGCGTTGAAAGGCCCGGACAGGGGGAGTATGGCTACACCTTC. This sequence encodes CSVERPGQGEYGYTF.